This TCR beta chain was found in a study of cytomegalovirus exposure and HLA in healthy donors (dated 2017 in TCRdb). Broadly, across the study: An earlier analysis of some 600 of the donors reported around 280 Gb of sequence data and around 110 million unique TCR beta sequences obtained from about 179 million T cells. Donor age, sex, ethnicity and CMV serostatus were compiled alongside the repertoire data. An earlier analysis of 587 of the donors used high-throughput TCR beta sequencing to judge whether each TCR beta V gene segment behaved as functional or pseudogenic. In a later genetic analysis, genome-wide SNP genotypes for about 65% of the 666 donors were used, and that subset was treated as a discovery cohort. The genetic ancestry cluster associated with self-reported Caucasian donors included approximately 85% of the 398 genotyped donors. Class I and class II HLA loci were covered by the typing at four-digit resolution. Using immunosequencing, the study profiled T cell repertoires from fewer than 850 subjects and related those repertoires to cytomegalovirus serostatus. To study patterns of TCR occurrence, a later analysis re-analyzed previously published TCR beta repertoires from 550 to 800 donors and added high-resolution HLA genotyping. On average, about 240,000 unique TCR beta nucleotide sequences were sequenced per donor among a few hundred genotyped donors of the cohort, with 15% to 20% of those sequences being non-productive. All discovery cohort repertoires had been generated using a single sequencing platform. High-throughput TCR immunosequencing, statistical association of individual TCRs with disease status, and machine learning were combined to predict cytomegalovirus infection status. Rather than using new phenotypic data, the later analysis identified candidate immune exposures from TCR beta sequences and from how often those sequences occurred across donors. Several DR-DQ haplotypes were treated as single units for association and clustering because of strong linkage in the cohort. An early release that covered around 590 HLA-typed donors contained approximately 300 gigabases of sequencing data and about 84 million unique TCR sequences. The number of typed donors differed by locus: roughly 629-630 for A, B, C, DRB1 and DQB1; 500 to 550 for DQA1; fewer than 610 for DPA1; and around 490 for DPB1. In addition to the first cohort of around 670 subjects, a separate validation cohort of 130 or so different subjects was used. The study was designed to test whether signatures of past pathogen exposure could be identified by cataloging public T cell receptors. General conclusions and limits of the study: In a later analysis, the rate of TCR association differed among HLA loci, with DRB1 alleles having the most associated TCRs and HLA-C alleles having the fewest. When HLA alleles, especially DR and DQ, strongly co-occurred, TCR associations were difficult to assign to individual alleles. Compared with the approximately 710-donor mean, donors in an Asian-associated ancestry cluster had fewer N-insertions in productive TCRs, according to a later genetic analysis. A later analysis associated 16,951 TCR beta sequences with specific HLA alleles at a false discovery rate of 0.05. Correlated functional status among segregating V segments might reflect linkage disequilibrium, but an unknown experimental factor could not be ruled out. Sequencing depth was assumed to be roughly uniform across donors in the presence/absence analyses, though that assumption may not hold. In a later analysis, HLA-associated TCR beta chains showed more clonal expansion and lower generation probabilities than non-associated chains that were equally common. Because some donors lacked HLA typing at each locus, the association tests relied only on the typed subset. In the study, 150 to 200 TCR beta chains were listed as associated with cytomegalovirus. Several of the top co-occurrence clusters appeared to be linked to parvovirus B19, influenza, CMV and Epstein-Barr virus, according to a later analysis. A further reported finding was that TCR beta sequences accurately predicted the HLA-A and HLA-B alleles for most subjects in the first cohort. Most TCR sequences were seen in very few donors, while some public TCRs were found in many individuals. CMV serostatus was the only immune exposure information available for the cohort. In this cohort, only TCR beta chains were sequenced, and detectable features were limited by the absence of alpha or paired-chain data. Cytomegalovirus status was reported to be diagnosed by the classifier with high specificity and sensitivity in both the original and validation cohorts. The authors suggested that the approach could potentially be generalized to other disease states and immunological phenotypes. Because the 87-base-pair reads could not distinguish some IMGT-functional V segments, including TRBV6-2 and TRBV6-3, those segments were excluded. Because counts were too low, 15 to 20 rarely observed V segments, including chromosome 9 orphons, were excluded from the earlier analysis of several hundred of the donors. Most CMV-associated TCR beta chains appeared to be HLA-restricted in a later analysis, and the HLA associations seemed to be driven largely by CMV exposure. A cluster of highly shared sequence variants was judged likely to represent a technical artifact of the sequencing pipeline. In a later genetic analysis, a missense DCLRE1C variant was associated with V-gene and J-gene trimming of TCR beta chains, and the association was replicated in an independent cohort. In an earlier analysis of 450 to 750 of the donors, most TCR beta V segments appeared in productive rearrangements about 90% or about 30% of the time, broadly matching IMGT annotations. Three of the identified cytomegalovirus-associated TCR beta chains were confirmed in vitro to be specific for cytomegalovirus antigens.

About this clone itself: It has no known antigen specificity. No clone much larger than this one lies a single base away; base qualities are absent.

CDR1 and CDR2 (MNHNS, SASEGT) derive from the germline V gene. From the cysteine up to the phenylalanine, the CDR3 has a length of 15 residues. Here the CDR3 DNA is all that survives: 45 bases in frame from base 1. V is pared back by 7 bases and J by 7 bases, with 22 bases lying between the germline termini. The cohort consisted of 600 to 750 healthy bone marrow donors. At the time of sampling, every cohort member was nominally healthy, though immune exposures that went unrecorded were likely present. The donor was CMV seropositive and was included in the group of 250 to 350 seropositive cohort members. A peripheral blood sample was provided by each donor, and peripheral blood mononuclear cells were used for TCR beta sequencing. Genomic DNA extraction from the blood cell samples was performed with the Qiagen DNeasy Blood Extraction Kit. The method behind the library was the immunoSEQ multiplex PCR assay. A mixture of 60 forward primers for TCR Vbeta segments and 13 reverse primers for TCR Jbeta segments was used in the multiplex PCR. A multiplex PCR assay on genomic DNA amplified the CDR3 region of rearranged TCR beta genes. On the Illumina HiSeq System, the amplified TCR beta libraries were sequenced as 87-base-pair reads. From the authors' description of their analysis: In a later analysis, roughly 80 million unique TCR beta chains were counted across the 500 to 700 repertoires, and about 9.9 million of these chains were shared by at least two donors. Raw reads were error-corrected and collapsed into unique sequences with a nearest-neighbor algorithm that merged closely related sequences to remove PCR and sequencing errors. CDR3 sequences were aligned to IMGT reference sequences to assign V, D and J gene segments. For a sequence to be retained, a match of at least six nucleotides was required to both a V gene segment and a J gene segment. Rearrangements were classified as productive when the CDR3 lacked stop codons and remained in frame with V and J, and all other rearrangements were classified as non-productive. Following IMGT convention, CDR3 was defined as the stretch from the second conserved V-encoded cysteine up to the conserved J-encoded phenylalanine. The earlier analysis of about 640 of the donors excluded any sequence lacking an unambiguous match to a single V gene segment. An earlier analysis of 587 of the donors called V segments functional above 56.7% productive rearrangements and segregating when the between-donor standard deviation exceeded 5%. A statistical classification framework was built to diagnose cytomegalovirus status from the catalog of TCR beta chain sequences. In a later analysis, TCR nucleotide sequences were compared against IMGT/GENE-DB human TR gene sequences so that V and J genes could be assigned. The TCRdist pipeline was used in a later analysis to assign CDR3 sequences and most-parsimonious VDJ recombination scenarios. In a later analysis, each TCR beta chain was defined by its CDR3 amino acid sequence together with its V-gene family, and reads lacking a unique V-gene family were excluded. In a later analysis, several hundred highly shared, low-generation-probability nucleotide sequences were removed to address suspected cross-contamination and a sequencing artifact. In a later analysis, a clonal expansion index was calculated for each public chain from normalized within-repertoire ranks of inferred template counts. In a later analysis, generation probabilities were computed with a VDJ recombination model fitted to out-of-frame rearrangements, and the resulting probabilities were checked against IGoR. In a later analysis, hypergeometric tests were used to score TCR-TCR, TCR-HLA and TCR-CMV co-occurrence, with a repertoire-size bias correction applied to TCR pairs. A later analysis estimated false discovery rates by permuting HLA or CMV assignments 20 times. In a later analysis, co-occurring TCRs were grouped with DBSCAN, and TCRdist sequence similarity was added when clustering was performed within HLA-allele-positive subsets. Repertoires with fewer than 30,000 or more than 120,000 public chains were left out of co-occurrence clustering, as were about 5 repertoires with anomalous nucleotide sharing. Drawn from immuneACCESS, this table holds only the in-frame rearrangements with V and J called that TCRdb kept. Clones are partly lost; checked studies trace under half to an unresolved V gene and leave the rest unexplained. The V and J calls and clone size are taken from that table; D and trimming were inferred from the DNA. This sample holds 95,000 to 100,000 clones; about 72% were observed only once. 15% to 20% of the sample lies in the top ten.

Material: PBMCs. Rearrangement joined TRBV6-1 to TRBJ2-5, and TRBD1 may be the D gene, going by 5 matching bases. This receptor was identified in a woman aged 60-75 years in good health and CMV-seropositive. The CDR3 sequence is CASIVGPGSAGTQYF. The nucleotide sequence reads TGTGCCAGCATAGTGGGGCCAGGTTCGGCAGGGACCCAGTACTTC.